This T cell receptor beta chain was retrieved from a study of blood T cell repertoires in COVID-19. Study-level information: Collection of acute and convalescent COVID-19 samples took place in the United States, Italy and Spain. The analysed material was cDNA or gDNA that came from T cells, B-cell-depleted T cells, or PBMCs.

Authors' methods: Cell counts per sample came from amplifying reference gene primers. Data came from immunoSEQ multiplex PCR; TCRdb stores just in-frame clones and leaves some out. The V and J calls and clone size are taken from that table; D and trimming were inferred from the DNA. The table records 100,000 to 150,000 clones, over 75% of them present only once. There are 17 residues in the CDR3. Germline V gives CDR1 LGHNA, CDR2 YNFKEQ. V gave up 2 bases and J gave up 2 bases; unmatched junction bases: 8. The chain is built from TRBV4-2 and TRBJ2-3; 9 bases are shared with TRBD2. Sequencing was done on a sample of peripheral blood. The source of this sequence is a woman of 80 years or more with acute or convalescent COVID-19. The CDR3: CASSQTLSGGATDTQYF. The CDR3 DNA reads TGTGCCAGCAGCCAAACCCTTAGCGGGGGAGCCACAGATACGCAGTATTTT.